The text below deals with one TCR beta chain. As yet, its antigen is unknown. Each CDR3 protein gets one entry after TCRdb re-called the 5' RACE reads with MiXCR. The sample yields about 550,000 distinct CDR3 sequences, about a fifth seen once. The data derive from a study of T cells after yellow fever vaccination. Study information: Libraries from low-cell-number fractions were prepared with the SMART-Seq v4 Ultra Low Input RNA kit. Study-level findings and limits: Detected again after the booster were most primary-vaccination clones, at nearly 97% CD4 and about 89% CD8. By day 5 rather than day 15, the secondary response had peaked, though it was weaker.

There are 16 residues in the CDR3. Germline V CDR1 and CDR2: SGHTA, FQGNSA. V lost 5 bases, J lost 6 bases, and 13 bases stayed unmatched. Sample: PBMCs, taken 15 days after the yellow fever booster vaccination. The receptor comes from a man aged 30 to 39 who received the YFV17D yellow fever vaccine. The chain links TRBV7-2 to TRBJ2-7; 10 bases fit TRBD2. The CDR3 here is CASSPLLAGELGEQYF. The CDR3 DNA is TGTGCCAGCAGCCCTCTCCTAGCGGGAGAACTGGGCGAGCAGTACTTC.